This TCR beta chain appears in the sequencing data of a study of cytomegalovirus exposure and HLA in healthy donors. In the PCR, 60 Vbeta and 13 Jbeta primers were used. Produced via immunoSEQ multiplex PCR; TCRdb's table is partial and in-frame only. This sample's table has 150,000 to 250,000 clones. This CDR3 has 12 residues. The V and J genes are TRBV21-1 and TRBJ1-5. TRBV21-1 corresponds to a pseudogene. The sequencing sample was made of PBMCs. This receptor was taken from a boy younger than 18 in good health and CMV-seronegative. Written as DNA, the CDR3 is TGTGCCAGCAGACCCCTAAATCAGCCCCAGCATTTT. This sequence encodes CASRPLNQPQHF.